This T cell receptor (beta chain) was found in a study of blood T cells in healthy people across ages. Together with a sample-barcoded 5' primer, a J-beta primer mix was included in a second PCR lasting about 6 to 12 cycles. TCRdb analysed the 5' RACE reads with MiXCR anew, one entry per CDR3 protein. The table records 1,100,000 or so distinct CDR3 sequences, 45% of them present only once. Material: blood. The receptor was isolated from a woman aged 55-69 years in good health.

CDR3 in DNA: TGTGCCAGCAGCCCCGGTCGGCTAGCGGCTCCCTACGAGCAGTACTTC. Its translation is CASSPGRLAAPYEQYF. This chain links TRBV7-8 with TRBJ2-7; 7 nucleotides agree with TRBD2. CDR1 SGHVS and CDR2 FQNEAQ come from the germline V gene. V was clipped by 5 bases and J by 2 bases; unmatched bases: 12. This CDR3 spans 16 amino acids.